This is a list of T cell receptor beta chains from one sample in a study of cytomegalovirus exposure and HLA in healthy donors. The protocol was immunoSEQ multiplex PCR, while the TCRdb copy is restricted to in-frame clones and leaves out a portion. The sample shows around 92,000 clones, 80% of them seen only once. The sequenced sample was PBMCs. Every receptor here comes from a man in his late teens or twenties in good health and CMV-seronegative. Both conserved end residues are part of each CDR3. D genes are given only for firm matches. The listing skips clone size in some rows; elsewhere it reads once, few, many or a size class.

j_call | v_call | d_call | clone_size | cdr3_aa | cdr3_nt
TRBJ1-2 | TRBV6-1 | TRBD1 | . | CASSSDRGLGGYTF | TGTGCCAGCAGTTCGGACAGGGGACTAGGTGGCTACACCTTC
TRBJ1-5 | TRBV10-3 | . | . | CAISESENQPQHF | TGTGCCATCAGTGAGTCAGAGAATCAGCCCCAGCATTTT
TRBJ1-3 | TRBV5-5 | . | . | CASSLERPTLSGNTIYF | TGTGCCAGCAGCTTGGAGCGGCCAACCCTCTCTGGAAACACCATATATTTT
TRBJ1-4 | TRBV19 | TRBD1 | few | CASSRQGLSNEKLFF | TGTGCCAGTAGTAGACAGGGCTTGAGTAATGAAAAACTGTTTTTT
TRBJ2-7 | TRBV5-1 | . | once | CASSLGTQSYEQYF | TGCGCCAGCAGCTTAGGGACACAGTCCTACGAGCAGTACTTC
TRBJ1-2 | TRBV7-6 | TRBD1 | once | CASSLGGTGYRVGYGYTF | TGTGCCAGCAGCTTAGGTGGGACAGGGTATCGAGTGGGCTATGGCTACACCTTC
TRBJ2-3 | TRBV9 | . | few | CASSVAIQPGDTQYF | TGTGCCAGCAGCGTAGCGATTCAACCGGGAGATACGCAGTATTTT
TRBJ2-7 | TRBV6-5 | . | once | CASSGTGSGYEQYF | TGTGCCAGCAGTGGTACAGGGTCGGGGTACGAGCAGTACTTC
TRBJ2-1 | TRBV5-1 | . | . | CASSLQGSSYNEQFF | TGCGCCAGCAGCCTACAAGGGAGCTCCTACAATGAGCAGTTCTTC
TRBJ2-7 | TRBV9 | TRBD1 | few | CASSLTTGDYEQYF | TGTGCCAGCAGCCTAACGACAGGGGACTACGAGCAGTACTTC
TRBJ2-7 | TRBV18 | TRBD2 | . | CASSRRREGLAYEQYF | TGTGCCAGCTCACGCCGGCGGGAGGGCCTGGCCTACGAGCAGTACTTC
TRBJ2-5 | TRBV2 | TRBD1 | . | CASSVTGTGQETQYF | TGTGCCAGCAGTGTTACCGGGACAGGGCAAGAGACCCAGTACTTC
TRBJ1-1 | TRBV5-1 | . | . | CASRTENTEAFF | TGCGCCAGCAGAACAGAGAACACTGAAGCTTTCTTT
TRBJ2-1 | TRBV9 | . | . | CASSVVGGAAYNEQFF | TGTGCCAGCAGCGTAGTGGGGGGGGCCGCCTACAATGAGCAGTTCTTC
TRBJ2-1 | TRBV7-3 | . | . | CASSLHSSSYNEQFF | TGTGCCAGCAGCCTCCACTCTAGCTCCTACAATGAGCAGTTCTTC
TRBJ1-5 | TRBV7-9 | . | few | CASSSTGNQPQHF | TGTGCCAGCAGCTCCACAGGGAATCAGCCCCAGCATTTT
TRBJ2-7 | TRBV7-6 | TRBD1 | . | CASSVTGGSYEQYF | TGTGCCAGCAGCGTGACAGGGGGGTCCTACGAGCAGTACTTC
TRBJ2-3 | TRBV2 | TRBD2 | few | CASSEGLAGLATQYF | TGTGCCAGCAGTGAAGGGCTAGCGGGGCTCGCTACGCAGTATTTT
TRBJ1-1 | TRBV4-1 | . | few | CASSQGGRAEAFF | TGCGCCAGCAGCCAGGGGGGTAGGGCTGAAGCTTTCTTT
TRBJ1-5 | TRBV10-2 | . | . | CASSGTRNQPQHF | TGCGCCAGCAGTGGAACCAGAAATCAGCCCCAGCATTTT
TRBJ1-1 | TRBV4-2 | . | few | CASKAAPESIAEAFF | TGTGCCAGCAAGGCCGCCCCGGAGTCAATCGCTGAAGCTTTCTTT
TRBJ2-7 | TRBV4-1 | . | . | CASSQVSEGKQYF | TGCGCCAGCAGCCAAGTAAGTGAGGGTAAGCAGTACTTC
TRBJ2-7 | TRBV9 | TRBD1 | . | CASSVEDRGTYEQYF | TGTGCCAGCAGCGTAGAGGACAGGGGGACCTACGAGCAGTACTTC
TRBJ2-7 | TRBV5-6 | TRBD1 | few | CASKTGGSYEQYF | TGTGCCAGTAAGACAGGGGGCTCCTACGAGCAGTACTTC
TRBJ2-7 | TRBV4-1 | . | . | CASSGGTVGTYEQYF | TGCGCCAGCAGCGGAGGGACAGTAGGTACCTACGAGCAGTACTTC
TRBJ2-3 | TRBV6-5 | TRBD2 | . | CASSYNGRGGPHF | TGTGCCAGCAGTTACAATGGGCGGGGGGGCCCGCATTTT
TRBJ1-1 | TRBV7-9 | . | few | CASSPSGTPLNTEAFF | TGTGCCAGCAGCCCATCGGGAACTCCACTGAACACTGAAGCTTTCTTT
TRBJ2-1 | TRBV9 | TRBD2 | . | CASSGRTSGGVSYNEQFF | TGTGCCAGCAGCGGCCGGACTAGCGGGGGGGTCTCCTACAATGAGCAGTTCTTC
TRBJ1-2 | TRBV5-8 | . | . | CASSFPFGKHNYGYTF | TGTGCCAGCAGCTTCCCCTTCGGGAAGCATAACTATGGCTACACCTTC
TRBJ1-5 | TRBV7-2 | . | once | CASSFTGLGQPQHF | TGTGCCAGCAGTTTCACAGGGTTAGGTCAGCCCCAGCATTTT
TRBJ2-1 | TRBV7-8 | TRBD2 | few | CASSLVRTSGVSEQFF | TGTGCCAGCAGCTTAGTCCGGACTAGCGGGGTCAGTGAGCAGTTCTTC
TRBJ2-2 | TRBV19 | TRBD2 | . | CASSRSSGGVTGELFF | TGTGCCAGTAGTAGGTCTAGCGGGGGGGTCACCGGGGAGCTGTTTTTT
TRBJ1-1 | TRBV11-2 | . | . | CASSLNPENTEAFF | TGTGCCAGCAGCTTAAATCCAGAGAACACTGAAGCTTTCTTT
TRBJ1-1 | TRBV6-5 | . | . | CASSSETGLGTEAFF | TGTGCCAGCAGTTCCGAGACAGGTCTGGGCACTGAAGCTTTCTTT
TRBJ1-6 | TRBV5-8 | . | . | CASSFPGGRSYNSPLHF | TGTGCCAGCAGCTTTCCGGGGGGAAGGTCCTATAATTCACCCCTCCACTTT